A selection of T cell receptor beta chains follows, all from one sample in a study of T-cell memory formation after mild COVID-19. TCRdb used MiXCR to reprocess the 5' RACE reads, holding one entry per CDR3 protein. The data show about 620,000 distinct CDR3 sequences, about 20% seen once. The sequenced sample was PBMCs or a T cell subset sorted from them (not recorded which). Receptor source: an adult woman who had mild COVID-19 (a few samples of this study predate the infection). Cell type and time point are not known. Both conserved end residues are part of each CDR3. The D gene is left open where the match is weak. Not every row has a clone size; where given, it reads once, few, many or a size class.

>-|TRBJ1-1|TRBV20-1|-
CSARVPQGMNTEAFF
TGCAGTGCTAGAGTCCCGCAGGGTATGAACACTGAAGCTTTCTTT
>few|TRBJ2-4|TRBV4-3|TRBD2
CASSQGWTRRDIQYF
TGCGCCAGCAGCCAAGGATGGACTAGGCGGGACATTCAGTACTTC
>few|TRBJ2-7|TRBV30|TRBD1
CAWRTGHEQYF
TGTGCCTGGCGGACAGGGCACGAGCAGTACTTC
>many|TRBJ2-3|TRBV24-1|-
CATSDARGFESTDTQYF
TGTGCCACCAGTGATGCGCGGGGCTTCGAATCCACAGATACGCAGTATTTT
>few|TRBJ2-1|TRBV7-3|TRBD2
CASSLPGGREQFF
TGTGCCAGCAGCCTCCCGGGAGGGAGAGAGCAGTTCTTC
>few|TRBJ2-6|TRBV6-2/TRBV6-3|TRBD2
CASRPHSGTSSGANVLTF
TGTGCCAGCAGACCTCATAGCGGGACGAGCTCTGGGGCCAACGTCCTGACTTTC
>-|TRBJ2-1|TRBV7-9|-
CASSLGAERGRSYNEQFF
TGTGCCAGCAGCCTAGGAGCAGAGCGCGGCCGCTCCTACAATGAGCAGTTCTTC
>-|TRBJ1-5|TRBV7-7|-
CASSLGREGNQPQHF
TGTGCCAGCAGCTTAGGGAGGGAGGGCAATCAGCCCCAGCATTTT
>few|TRBJ1-2|TRBV28|-
CASLSEGGSGYYGYTF
TGTGCCAGCCTCAGCGAAGGGGGTTCTGGGTACTATGGCTACACCTTC
>few|TRBJ2-3|TRBV7-3|-
CASSFLALTQLDTQYF
TGTGCCAGCAGCTTTTTGGCTCTTACACAGTTAGATACGCAGTATTTT
>few|TRBJ2-3|TRBV4-2|TRBD2
CASSQVPSGELADTQYF
TGTGCCAGCAGCCAAGTCCCTAGCGGGGAACTCGCAGATACGCAGTATTTT
>-|TRBJ2-2|TRBV3-1|-
CASSPGPGDTGELFF
TGTGCCAGCAGCCCGGGACCGGGGGACACCGGGGAGCTGTTTTTT
>few|TRBJ2-7|TRBV6-2/TRBV6-3|-
CASTGPNSAYEQYF
TGTGCCAGCACCGGTCCTAACAGTGCCTACGAGCAGTACTTC
>few|TRBJ1-2|TRBV4-1|-
CASSQDGTEPWGYGYTF
TGCGCCAGCAGCCAAGATGGCACGGAGCCTTGGGGCTATGGCTACACCTTC
>-|TRBJ1-3|TRBV5-1|-
CASSLFSYGNTIYF
TGCGCCAGCAGCTTGTTCAGTTACGGAAACACCATATATTTT
>-|TRBJ1-3|TRBV3-1|-
CASSRDVIPGNTIYF
TGTGCCAGCAGCCGGGACGTAATTCCTGGAAACACCATATATTTT
>few|TRBJ2-7|TRBV20-1|TRBD2
CSARQAGAYEQYF
TGCAGTGCTAGACAAGCGGGAGCCTACGAGCAGTACTTC
>-|TRBJ2-7|TRBV24-1|-
CATSDPGGGGEQYF
TGTGCCACCAGTGACCCTGGAGGGGGCGGCGAGCAGTACTTC
>few|TRBJ1-2|TRBV5-1|-
CASSFQRGSTNYGYTF
TGCGCCAGCAGCTTTCAAAGGGGAAGTACTAACTATGGCTACACCTTC
>-|TRBJ2-2|TRBV24-1|TRBD2
CATSEIGGRNTGELFF
TGTGCCACCAGTGAAATCGGCGGGAGGAACACCGGGGAGCTGTTTTTT
>few|TRBJ1-2|TRBV19|-
CASSRGFYGYTF
TGTGCCAGTAGTAGGGGTTTCTATGGCTACACCTTC
>few|TRBJ2-7|TRBV6-5|-
CASSYSRVKGSYEQYF
TGTGCCAGCAGTTACTCGAGAGTAAAAGGCTCCTACGAGCAGTACTTC